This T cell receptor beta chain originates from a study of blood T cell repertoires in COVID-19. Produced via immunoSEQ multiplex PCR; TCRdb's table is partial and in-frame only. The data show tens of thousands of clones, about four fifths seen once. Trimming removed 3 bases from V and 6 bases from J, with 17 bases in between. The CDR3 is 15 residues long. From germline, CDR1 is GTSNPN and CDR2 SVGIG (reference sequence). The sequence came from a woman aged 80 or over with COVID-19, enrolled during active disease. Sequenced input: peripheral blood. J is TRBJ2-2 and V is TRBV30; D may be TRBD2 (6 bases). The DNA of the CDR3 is TGTGCCTGGAGGGAATGGGGGGACTCGGCCGGGGAGCTGTTTTTT. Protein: CAWREWGDSAGELFF.